Below are 18 T cell receptor beta chains sequenced from a single sample in a study of ipilimumab plus nivolumab after autologous stem cell transplantation. Data came from immunoSEQ multiplex PCR; TCRdb stores just in-frame clones and leaves some out. Of more than 20,000 clones in the sample, 77% were seen once. The sequenced sample was PBMCs, obtained in a trial of ipilimumab plus nivolumab as post-transplant consolidation. The source of these receptors is a male donor with diffuse large B-cell lymphoma.

Concerning this clone itself: No DNA is shown, since the ends of the CDR3 on it are uncertain; the CDR3 is the one TCRdb lists. The chain has TRBV28 and TRBJ2-1; the table names TRBD1, a call not compared with the DNA. CDR1 and CDR2 from the germline V gene are MDHEN and SYDVKM. Termini included, the CDR3 measures 15 amino acids. CDR3 residues: CASSLSGVGTGAPFF.

This chain uses TRBV5-6 with TRBJ2-3; no reliable D call. CDR3 length: 14 amino acids. Germline V CDR1 and CDR2: SGHDT, YYEEEE. The V end was cut by 4 bases, the J end by 2 bases, with 11 bases between. CDR3 in DNA: TGTGCCAGCAGCCCCCCGGCGAACACAGATACGCAGTATTTT. Amino acids: CASSPPANTDTQYF.

The rearrangement joins TRBV4-1 to TRBJ2-3; 14 bases align to TRBD2. The germline V gene encodes CDR1 MGHRA and CDR2 YSYEKL. The CDR3 has 15 residues. Trimming removed 8 bases from V and 2 bases from J; junction bases left unmatched: 3. CDR3 in amino acids: CASGLAGGVTDTQYF. The DNA for the CDR3 is TGCGCCAGCGGACTAGCGGGGGGCGTCACAGATACGCAGTATTTT.

The rearrangement joins TRBV5-8 to TRBJ2-3; TRBD1 agrees at 7 bases. The trim removed 4 bases at V and 0 bases at J, leaving 11 bases unmatched. Looked up from germline, CDR1 is SGHTS and CDR2 is YDEGEE. The length of the CDR3 is 17 residues. CDR3: CASSVGRTGLSTDTQYF. The CDR3 bases are TGTGCCAGCAGCGTCGGAAGGACAGGCCTCAGCACAGATACGCAGTATTTT.

As regards this clone: The junction departs from germline at one end; a sequencing error may be responsible. The chain carries TRBV2 and TRBJ2-7; no definite D call. The CDR3 is 11 amino acids. Germline V CDR1 and CDR2: SNHLY, FYNNEI. The DNA of the CDR3 is TGTGCCTGCAGCGAGAGGCCCGAGCAGTACTTC. Translation gives CACSERPEQYF.

The rearrangement links TRBV7-2 to TRBJ1-4; no clear D gene. This CDR3 is built from 15 residues. Looked up from germline, CDR1 is SGHTA and CDR2 is FQGNSA. The V and J ends lost 2 bases and 10 bases respectively, with 17 bases between them. In nucleotides, the CDR3 is TGTGCCAGCAGCTTATATGGAGGGTCCTTAGGAAAACTGTTTTTT. It translates to CASSLYGGSLGKLFF.

The gene calls are TRBV7-8 and TRBJ1-5; the match to TRBD1 covers 8 bases. Germline assignment: CDR1 SGHVS and CDR2 FQNEAQ. The V and J ends lost 5 bases and 4 bases, in that order; junction bases with no gene match: 10. There are 16 residues in the CDR3. The CDR3 bases are TGTGCCAGCAGCCCTCGGGCAGGGGGCGGGAATCAGCCCCAGCATTTT. Protein: CASSPRAGGGNQPQHF.

This clone was observed a single time. The chain has TRBV11-2 and TRBJ1-3; D unresolved. The V gene's germline CDR1 is SGHAT and CDR2 FQNNGV. The V and J ends lost 0 bases and 0 bases respectively, with 15 bases between them. The CDR3 is made up of 18 amino acids. CDR3 region: CASSLDPGNSFSGNTIYF. CDR3 bases: TGTGCCAGCAGCTTAGATCCTGGTAACAGTTTCTCTGGAAACACCATATATTTT. The variable domain in full, completed from reference TRBV11-2 and TRBJ1-3, reads EAGVAQSPRYKIIEKRQSVAFWCNPISGHATLYWYQQILGQGPKLLIQFQNNGVVDDSQLPKDRFSAERLKGVDSTLKIQPAKLEDSAVYLCASSLDPGNSFSGNTIYFGEGSWLTVV.

This clone was found once. The CDR3: CASRRTGRNTEAFF. The DNA of the CDR3 is TGTGCCAGCAGAAGGACAGGCCGGAACACTGAAGCTTTCTTT. J is TRBJ1-1 and V is TRBV5-6; 7 positions agree with TRBD1. The CDR3 spans 14 residues. The J segment lost 1 base and the V segment lost 5 bases, leaving 5 bases of the junction unmatched. Germline CDR1 reads SGHDT; CDR2 reads YYEEEE.

This chain links TRBV6-5 with TRBJ1-4; weak D call: TRBD1 (5 bases). Germline V gives CDR1 MNHEY, CDR2 SVGAGI. The CDR3 is 16 residues long. The V and J ends lost 0 bases and 6 bases respectively, with 14 bases between them. The CDR3 sequence is CASSYSNQRGDEKLFF. The CDR3 DNA reads as TGTGCCAGCAGTTACTCGAATCAGAGGGGAGATGAAAAACTGTTTTTT.

The rearrangement joins TRBV13 to TRBJ1-5; D might be TRBD1 (5 bases). This CDR3 spans 17 amino acids. Germline V gives CDR1 PRHDT, CDR2 FYEKMQ (reference sequence). Trimming left V 6 bases short and J 0 bases short, with 18 bases between. The CDR3 reads CASSEVGRGNSNQPQHF. The CDR3 DNA is TGTGCCAGCAGTGAAGTGGGGCGGGGCAATAGCAATCAGCCCCAGCATTTT.

This clone showed up just a few times. The chain couples TRBV5-1 to TRBJ2-5; 8 nucleotides line up with TRBD1. V was clipped by 0 bases and J by 5 bases; unmatched bases: 9. The length of the CDR3 is 16 residues. Germline assignment: CDR1 SGHRS and CDR2 YFSETQ. CDR3 amino acids: CASSLARAGGAETQYF. The CDR3 DNA reads TGCGCCAGCAGCTTGGCTCGTGCAGGGGGCGCGGAGACCCAGTACTTC.

V is TRBV30 and J is TRBJ2-6; TRBD2 is a possible D gene (6 bases). Germline V gene data show CDR1 as GTSNPN and CDR2 as SVGIG (reference sequence). CDR3 length: 14 residues. The V end was cut by 5 bases, the J end by 2 bases, with 10 bases between. The DNA of the CDR3 is TGTGCCTGGGGGCGGGGAGCTGGGGCCAACGTCCTGACTTTC. Its protein is CAWGRGAGANVLTF.

In its sample, this clone was seen a few times. The V call is TRBV19, the J call TRBJ1-5, with D possibly being TRBD1 (6 bases). Germline V gene sequence: CDR1 LNHDA, CDR2 SQIVND (reference sequence). The germline V and J ends were trimmed by 7 bases and 3 bases, with 16 bases remaining between them. The CDR3 is made up of 15 amino acids. This CDR3 reads CASTPYRDSNQPQHF. CDR3 sequence (DNA): TGTGCCAGTACTCCCTACAGGGATTCCAATCAGCCCCAGCATTTT.

The chain links TRBV30 to TRBJ2-7; a possible D gene is TRBD1 (5 bases). Germline CDR1 GTSNPN, CDR2 SVGIG (reference sequence). The ends were cut back, 2 bases at V and 2 bases at J, with 10 bases in the middle. The CDR3 runs 13 residues. CDR3 protein: CAWSPGSTYEQYF. The CDR3 coding sequence is TGTGCCTGGAGTCCAGGGTCTACCTACGAGCAGTACTTC.

The chain recombines TRBV28 with TRBJ2-1, with 11 nucleotides matching TRBD2. The CDR3 runs to 16 residues. Germline V gene sequence: CDR1 MDHEN, CDR2 SYDVKM. Trimming removed 5 bases from V and 4 bases from J; junction bases left unmatched: 7. Written as DNA, the CDR3 is TGTGCCAGCAGTCCCGGGACTAGCGGAAAGTACAATGAGCAGTTCTTC. Translation gives CASSPGTSGKYNEQFF.

J is TRBJ2-5 and V is TRBV7-9; D possibly corresponds to TRBD1 (6 bases). The DNA end is more similar to TRBJ2-7, so the J call may be wrong. Germline V gives CDR1 SEHNR, CDR2 FQNEAQ (reference sequence). There are 13 residues in the CDR3. CDR3 sequence reads: CASSGGRAYEQYF. The CDR3 nucleotides are TGTGCCAGCAGCGGGGGCAGAGCCTACGAGCAGTACTTC.

The genes are TRBV6-5 and TRBJ2-1; the D is unclear. V lost 6 bases and J 0 bases, leaving 12 bases between the germline ends. The CDR3 runs to 15 residues. Per germline, CDR1 MNHEY and CDR2 SVGAGI. CDR3 DNA: TGTGCCAGCAGGCGAAGGGAAAGCTCCTACAATGAGCAGTTCTTC. Encoded protein: CASRRRESSYNEQFF.